This T cell receptor (beta chain) was sequenced for a study of early stage breast cancer tumors (dated by TCRdb to the late 2010s). In terms of the full investigation: Of the approximately 15 invasive breast tumors, about a dozen were found to be estrogen receptor-positive, progesterone receptor-positive and HER2-negative. The samples as a whole yielded more than 2.5 million detected templates, corresponding to roughly 1.1 million unique clonotypes. A read coverage of roughly 10-fold per sample was achieved on average. Of the 12 ER+/PR+/HER2- tumors, eight were classified as invasive ductal carcinomas and four as invasive lobular carcinomas. Overall study outcomes, separate from this receptor: The small cohort size prevented analysis by tumor subtype. Enriched TCRB sequences shared across patients were found to be mostly commonly generated sequences that were unlikely to play an important role in the tumor microenvironment. Chain pairing and functional markers such as CD4, CD8 and FOXP3 were missed by bulk genomic DNA sequencing of unsorted cells. Repertoires from blood resembled normal breast more closely than tumor, and using blood as a reference for each tissue separated tumor from normal in about 85% of the 16 patients. Tumors showed approximately 2.5-fold higher T cell density and higher clonality than adjacent normal breast tissue.

CDR1 and CDR2, looked up from the germline V gene, are SGHAT and FQNNGV. CDR3 length: 16 amino acids, cysteine to phenylalanine. Only CDR3 DNA is held: 48 bases, read in frame from base 1. Trimming takes 0 bases off V and 8 bases off J; junction bases not matched to a gene: 12. The study profiled bulk TCR beta-chain repertoires in matched peripheral blood, tumor and adjacent normal breast tissue taken from approximately 15 patients with early-stage breast cancer. Before surgery, roughly 4.5-11 mL of whole blood was collected into EDTA tubes and then processed within 2 hours. Ficoll-Paque centrifugation in SepMate-50 tubes was used to isolate peripheral blood mononuclear cells. PBMCs were cryopreserved in aliquots of roughly 1.9 to 4 million cells in about 90% FBS with around 10% DMSO and kept in liquid nitrogen. The Qiagen AllPrep DNA/RNA Mini kit was used for genomic DNA extraction. For this clone: What this receptor recognizes is not known. Base-call qualities are not available, and no considerably larger clone is one nucleotide away.

Every sample was amplified as two independent genomic DNA replicates, using approximately 0.5 ug for blood and approximately 1.5 ug for tumor or normal breast. TCRB sequencing of genomic DNA was carried out with the ImmunoSeq Intro kit according to the manufacturer's instructions. For absolute quantification, the approximately 32-cycle multiplex PCR included proprietary primers along with spike-in control sequences. Single-end 150-bp reads were used to sequence an 87-bp fragment spanning the CDR3 and the flanking V and J genes. Each lane of an Illumina MiSeq using version 3.0 chemistry carried seven multiplexed samples, with two replicates per sample. The paper's data handling went like this. The vendor's proprietary pipeline processed the raw data and merged both replicates into a single result for each sample. Productive rearrangements sharing the V-gene family, CDR3 amino acid sequence and J-gene segment were defined as clonotypes. Clonality was computed as 1 minus the normalized Shannon entropy (Pielou evenness) of TCRB abundances. To estimate T cell density, the total number of templates was divided by the number of input cells, which was inferred from the amount of DNA input. Recon, run with its default parameters, was used to estimate overall repertoire diversity and clonality. Tumor-enriched clonotypes were defined as having over 0.1% abundance in tumor and at least 32-fold higher abundance than in normal breast. The immuneACCESS repertoire file appears here via TCRdb, limited to in-frame rearrangements. These files lack a portion of the clones; in checked studies, under half of the deficit traces to unresolved V genes, and the cause of the others is not known. V and J calls and clone size are given by that table; D and trimming were obtained from the DNA. The sample contains around 60,000 clones, over 60% of them found a single time. The ten most abundant clones make up roughly 3.4% of the sample.

This clonotype originated in a person aged 30-39 years with breast cancer. The material sequenced was blood. This sequence uses TRBV11-2 and TRBJ1-2; 7 bases in between match TRBD1. The base sequence is TGTGCCAGCAGCTTAGAGGGTGACAGGGCCCCTTGGGGCTACACCTTC. This gives the protein CASSLEGDRAPWGYTF.